This T cell receptor (beta chain) was captured in a study of STAT5B mutations in CD4+ large granular lymphocyte leukemia. Study outcomes and limitations: TRBV06-family usage was enriched in top patient clones (8/27) versus controls (2/35). Approximately 25% of private leukemic clonotypes occurred rarely in other patients' non-leukemic repertoires. CD4-sorted patient repertoires seemed more clonal than healthy CD4+ repertoires.

V was cut by 1 base and J by 6 bases, with 10 bases left in between. The CDR3 has 14 residues. Germline V lookup: CDR1 SGHNT, CDR2 YENEEA. This was a survey-level run. Sequenced by immunoSEQ multiplex PCR; TCRdb stores in-frame clones only, minus some. Of more than 40,000 clones listed, around 81% are singletons. Points on this clone: Its antigen is unknown.

Sequenced: CD4+ T cells from blood buffy coats. The source is a human donor in good health. V and J are TRBV11-3 and TRBJ2-4; D is perhaps TRBD1 or TRBD2 (6 bases each). The DNA of the CDR3 is TGTGCCAGCAGCTTAGGGGGGGCGGGAAACATTCAGTACTTC. It is translated as CASSLGGAGNIQYF.